This TCR beta chain is drawn from a study of human T cells and chemical hapten exposure. Turning to the study itself: 0.01% DPC was applied to the upper back in patch tests, which were read at 6 days. Per-sample TCR yields varied mainly from small pooled library volume differences. Study results and limitations: Versus controls, expanded TCRs had significantly more large CDR3 similarity clusters.

Trimming stripped 8 bases from V and 0 bases from J, with 3 bases between. Germline V gene sequence: CDR1 MNHEY, CDR2 SMNVEV (reference sequence). The CDR3 loop spans 11 amino acids. Each cDNA molecule in the library carried unique molecular identifiers. TCRdb processed the RACE reads anew with MiXCR; each CDR3 protein has one entry. Found here are roughly 38,000 distinct CDR3 sequences, around 12% of them singletons; the top ten hold under 7%. The time point denotes: pre-sensitization, week 0. The treatment here: therapeutic diphenylcyclopropenone sensitization with weekly scalp DPC. This clonotype was seen repeatedly, ten times or more. Its antigen is still unknown.

Specimen: whole blood, collected in connection with sensitization to the hapten diphenylcyclopropenone (DPC). The clonotype was recovered from a woman aged 25 to 39 with alopecia areata. Some clones in this sample may be carry-over from other donors' samples. The rearrangement links TRBV27 to TRBJ2-3; D is unclear. The DNA for the CDR3 is TGTGCCAGCCGAAGCACAGATACGCAGTATTTT. Translated, it gives CASRSTDTQYF.